This T cell receptor (beta chain) was sequenced in a study of T cells in Graves' hyperthyroidism and ophthalmopathy. RNA transcripts yielded amplified TCR beta CDR3 regions. Primed by the HTBI set, a first-round RT-PCR was run on the TCR CDR3. TCRdb reprocessed the multiplex PCR reads with MiXCR, giving one entry per CDR3 protein. The profile covers nearly 600,000 distinct CDR3 sequences, with about 15% appearing a single time and less than 6% taken by the ten largest. Concerning this clonotype: Its antigen is not known.

Overall study results and limits: Most thyroid clonotypes that were expanded above 0.001 also turned up in blood. From stable hyperthyroidism, ophthalmopathy was separated by a 13 V-J model. Onset of ophthalmopathy came a median roughly 6.4 months after the model predicted it.

The ends were cut back, 1 base at V and 2 bases at J, with 9 bases in the middle. Germline CDR1 is MGHRA and CDR2 is YSYEKL. The CDR3 has 15 residues. The receptor was isolated from a woman in her thirties with Graves' hyperthyroidism that later progressed to Graves' ophthalmopathy. The V gene is TRBV4-1, the J gene TRBJ1-5; unclear D gene. Sequenced: blood. The CDR3 region is CASSQVGGGNQPQHF. The CDR3 DNA reads TGCGCCAGCAGCCAAGTGGGAGGCGGCAATCAGCCCCAGCATTTT.